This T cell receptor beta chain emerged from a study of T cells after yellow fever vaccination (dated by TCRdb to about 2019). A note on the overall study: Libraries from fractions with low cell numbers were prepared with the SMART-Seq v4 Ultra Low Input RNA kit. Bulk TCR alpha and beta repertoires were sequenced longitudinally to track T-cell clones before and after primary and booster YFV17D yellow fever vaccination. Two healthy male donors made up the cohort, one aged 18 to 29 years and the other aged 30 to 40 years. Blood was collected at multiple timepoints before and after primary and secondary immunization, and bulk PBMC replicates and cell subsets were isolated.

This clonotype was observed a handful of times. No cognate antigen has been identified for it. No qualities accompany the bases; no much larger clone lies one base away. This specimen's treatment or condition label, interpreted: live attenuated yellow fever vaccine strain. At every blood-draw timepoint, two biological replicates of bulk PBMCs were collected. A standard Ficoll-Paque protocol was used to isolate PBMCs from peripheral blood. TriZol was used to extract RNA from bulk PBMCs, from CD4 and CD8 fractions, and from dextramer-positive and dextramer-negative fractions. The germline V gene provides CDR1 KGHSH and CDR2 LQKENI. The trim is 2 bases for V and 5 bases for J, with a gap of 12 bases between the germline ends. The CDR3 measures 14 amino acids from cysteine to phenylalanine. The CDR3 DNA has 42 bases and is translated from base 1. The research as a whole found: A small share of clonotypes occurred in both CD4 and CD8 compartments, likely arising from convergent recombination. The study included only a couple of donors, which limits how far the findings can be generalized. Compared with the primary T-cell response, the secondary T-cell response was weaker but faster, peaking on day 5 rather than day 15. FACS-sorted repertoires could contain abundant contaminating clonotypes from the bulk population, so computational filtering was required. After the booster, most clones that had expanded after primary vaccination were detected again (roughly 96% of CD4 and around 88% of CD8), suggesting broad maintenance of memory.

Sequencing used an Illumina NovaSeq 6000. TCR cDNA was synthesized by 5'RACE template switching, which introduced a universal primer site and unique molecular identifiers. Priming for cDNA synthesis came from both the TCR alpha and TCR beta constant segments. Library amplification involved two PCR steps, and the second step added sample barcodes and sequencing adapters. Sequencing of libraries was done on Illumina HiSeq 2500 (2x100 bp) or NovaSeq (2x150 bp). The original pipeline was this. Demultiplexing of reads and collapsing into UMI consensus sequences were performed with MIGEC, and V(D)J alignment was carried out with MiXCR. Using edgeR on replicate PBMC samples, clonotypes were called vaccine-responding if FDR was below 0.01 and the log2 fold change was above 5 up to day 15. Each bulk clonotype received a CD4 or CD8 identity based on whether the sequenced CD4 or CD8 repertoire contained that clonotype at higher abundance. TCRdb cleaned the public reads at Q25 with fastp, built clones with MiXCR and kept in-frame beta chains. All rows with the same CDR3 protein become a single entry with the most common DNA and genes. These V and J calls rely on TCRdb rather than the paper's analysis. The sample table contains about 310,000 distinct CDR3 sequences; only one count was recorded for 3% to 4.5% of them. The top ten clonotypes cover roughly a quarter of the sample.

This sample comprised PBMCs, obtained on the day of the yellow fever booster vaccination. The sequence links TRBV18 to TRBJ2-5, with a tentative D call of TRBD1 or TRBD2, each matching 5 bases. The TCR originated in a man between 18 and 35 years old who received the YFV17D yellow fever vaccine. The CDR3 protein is CASSPGTPMETQYF. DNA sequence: TGTGCCAGCTCACCAGGGACGCCGATGGAGACCCAGTACTTC.